This entry lists 30 T cell receptor beta chains sequenced from one sample in a study of cytomegalovirus exposure and HLA in healthy donors. With 60 Vbeta and 13 Jbeta primers, the PCR was carried out. Sequencing used immunoSEQ multiplex PCR; TCRdb keeps in-frame clones, though not all of them. This sample has 150,000 to 200,000 clones, with 75% to 85% found just once. The sample taken for sequencing was PBMCs. Receptor source: a woman aged 50 to 65 in good health and CMV-seronegative.

The gene calls are TRBV6-5 and TRBJ1-1; 8 bases map to TRBD1. With V trimmed by 2 bases and J by 3 bases, 5 bases remained unmatched. The CDR3 contains 15 residues. CDR1 is MNHEY, CDR2 SVGAGI, per germline. CDR3 protein: CASSYGQGLDTEAFF. DNA of the CDR3: TGTGCCAGCAGTTACGGACAGGGCCTGGACACTGAAGCTTTCTTT.

The rearrangement joins TRBV7-2 to TRBJ2-3, with D perhaps TRBD2 (6 bases). The CDR3 runs 16 residues. The V and J ends lost 4 bases and 2 bases respectively, with 16 bases between them. The germline V gene encodes CDR1 SGHTA and CDR2 FQGNSA. For the CDR3, the DNA is TGTGCCAGCAGCTCCCTGGGACTCGAGCACACAGATACGCAGTATTTT. It specifies CASSSLGLEHTDTQYF.

The gene calls are TRBV5-1 and TRBJ1-2; D may be TRBD1 (6 bases). Germline V lookup: CDR1 SGHRS, CDR2 YFSETQ. The ends were cut back, 4 bases at V and 2 bases at J, with 9 bases in the middle. The CDR3 runs 13 residues. Written as DNA, the CDR3 is TGCGCCAGCAGCAACGGACAGAACTATGGCTACACCTTC. This gives the protein CASSNGQNYGYTF.

The chain couples TRBV9 to TRBJ1-2; possible D gene TRBD1, 5 bases. Germline V lookup: CDR1 SGDLS, CDR2 YYNGEE. This CDR3 comprises 18 residues. V was cut by 4 bases and J by 1 base, with 23 bases left in between. The CDR3: CASSSSLKTAKINYGYTF. In DNA form, the CDR3 reads TGTGCCAGCAGCTCCTCCCTGAAGACAGCTAAAATTAACTATGGCTACACCTTC.

V is TRBV4-1 and J is TRBJ2-3; D call uncertain. Germline CDR1 MGHRA, CDR2 YSYEKL. CDR3 length: 14 amino acids. Trimming cost V 0 bases and J 0 bases, with 4 bases left between them. The CDR3 protein is CASSQDPSTDTQYF. CDR3 nucleotides: TGCGCCAGCAGCCAAGATCCGAGCACAGATACGCAGTATTTT.

The chain carries TRBV14 and TRBJ2-1; 7 nucleotides match TRBD2. CDR3 length: 16 residues. With 1 base clipped from V and 4 bases from J, the junction kept 7 bases outside the gene matches. The germline V gene has CDR1 SGHDN and CDR2 FVKESK. As DNA, the CDR3 is TGTGCCAGCAGCCAAGCGGCTAGCGGATATTACAATGAGCAGTTCTTC. It specifies CASSQAASGYYNEQFF.

This chain joins TRBV10-3 and TRBJ1-2, with D perhaps TRBD1 (5 bases). This CDR3 spans 12 amino acids. V was cut by 3 bases and J by 4 bases, with 6 bases left in between. Germline V gives CDR1 ENHRY, CDR2 SYGVKD. CDR3 bases: TGTGCCATCAGTGAAGGGGCCTATGGCTACACCTTC. It yields the protein CAISEGAYGYTF.

The CDR3 region has the DNA TGCGCCAGCAGCCCGGACAGGGCGAGTCACGAGCAGTACTTC. This sequence encodes CASSPDRASHEQYF. J is TRBJ2-7 and V is TRBV5-1, with TRBD1 matching 8 bases. Germline V gives CDR1 SGHRS, CDR2 YFSETQ. This CDR3 has 14 residues. Trimming removed 4 bases from V and 5 bases from J; junction bases left unmatched: 8.

This clone occurred a few times. This chain joins TRBV7-2 and TRBJ2-5; possible D gene TRBD1, 6 bases. V was shortened by 3 bases and J by 5 bases, with 10 bases between the two germline ends. Germline lookup yields CDR1 SGHTA and CDR2 FQGNSA. The length of the CDR3 is 13 residues. DNA of the CDR3: TGTGCCAGCAGCTTTGACAGGATGGAGACCCAGTACTTC. Protein: CASSFDRMETQYF.

CDR3 DNA: TGTGCCAGCAGCTTAGGGAGCGGGTTGAGCTCCTACAATGAGCAGTTCTTC. As protein: CASSLGSGLSSYNEQFF. This sequence joins TRBV7-2 and TRBJ2-1; maybe TRBD2 (6 bases). Deletions cut 1 base from V and 0 bases from J, with 13 bases between. The CDR3 is 17 amino acids. Germline CDR1 and CDR2: SGHTA and FQGNSA. Using reference TRBV7-2 and TRBJ2-1 for the parts outside the CDR3, the full variable domain is GAGVSQSPSNKVTEKGKDVELRCDPISGHTALYWYRQSLGQGLEFLIYFQGNSAPDKSGLPSDRFSAERTGGSVSTLTIQRTQQEDSAVYLCASSLGSGLSSYNEQFFGPGTRLTVL.

The chain joins TRBV11-2 to TRBJ2-1; D might be TRBD2 (7 bases). The CDR3 covers 13 residues. V gave up 1 base and J gave up 9 bases, with 10 bases separating them. CDR1 is SGHAT and CDR2 is FQNNGV in the germline V gene. CDR3 in DNA: TGTGCCAGCAGCTTAGTAGGGGGGGGTGAGCAGTTCTTC. It specifies CASSLVGGGEQFF. Full variable domain (missing parts from reference TRBV11-2 and TRBJ2-1): EAGVAQSPRYKIIEKRQSVAFWCNPISGHATLYWYQQILGQGPKLLIQFQNNGVVDDSQLPKDRFSAERLKGVDSTLKIQPAKLEDSAVYLCASSLVGGGEQFFGPGTRLTVL.

The chain uses TRBV6-5 and TRBJ2-7; a possible D gene is TRBD1 (7 bases). Germline CDR1 is MNHEY and CDR2 is SVGAGI. Trimming took off 4 bases at V and 5 bases at J, with 15 bases between the two ends. The CDR3 is made up of 14 amino acids. The DNA of the CDR3 is TGTGCCAGCAGTTCTATGACAGGGAGGCACGAGCAGTACTTC. Its protein product is CASSSMTGRHEQYF.

The chain combines TRBV4-3 with TRBJ2-2, with D possibly matching TRBD2 (6 bases). The length of the CDR3 is 17 residues. Deletions cut 0 bases from V and 1 base from J, with 12 bases between. Germline CDR1 and CDR2: LGHNA and YSLEER. The CDR3 is CASSQDLVAENTGELFF. The CDR3 DNA reads as TGCGCCAGCAGCCAAGATCTGGTAGCGGAGAACACCGGGGAGCTGTTTTTT.

The CDR3 region has the DNA TGTGCCAGCAGTCGGGACAGCCCCACAGATACGCAGTATTTT. Translation: CASSRDSPTDTQYF. This chain uses TRBV28 with TRBJ2-3; 7 bases align to TRBD1. Germline lookup yields CDR1 MDHEN and CDR2 SYDVKM. V lost 5 bases to trimming and J lost 2 bases; unmatched junction nucleotides: 4. The CDR3 covers 14 residues.

This rearrangement joins TRBV7-9 to TRBJ2-2, with a weak D call TRBD2 (5 bases). Germline values: CDR1 SEHNR, CDR2 FQNEAQ (reference sequence). This CDR3 has 15 residues. The V gene lost 2 bases and the J gene lost 7 bases, with 14 bases spanning the gap. CDR3 nucleotides: TGTGCCAGCAGCTTATTGATTAGCGTTGACGGGGAGCTGTTTTTT. Translated: CASSLLISVDGELFF. Full variable domain (remainder filled in from reference TRBV7-9 and TRBJ2-2): DTGVSQNPRHKITKRGQNVTFRCDPISEHNRLYWYRQTLGQGPEFLTYFQNEAQLEKSRLLSDRFSAERPKGSFSTLEIQRTEQGDSAMYLCASSLLISVDGELFFGEGSRLTVL.

This clone was counted only a few times. The chain uses TRBV2 and TRBJ2-7; D ambiguous. The germline V gene encodes CDR1 SNHLY and CDR2 FYNNEI. V lost 10 bases to trimming and J lost 3 bases, with 10 bases between them. The CDR3 sequence is 11 residues long. CDR3 region: CATGQVYEQYF. CDR3 in DNA: TGTGCCACCGGCCAGGTCTACGAGCAGTACTTC.

The chain joins TRBV7-3 to TRBJ2-1; TRBD2 matches 7 bases. V trimming: 2 bases; J trimming: 3 bases; junction bases outside the gene matches: 7. Germline values: CDR1 SGHTA, CDR2 FQGTGA. The CDR3 runs to 16 residues. The CDR3 loop is CASSLGLADLYNEQFF. CDR3 sequence (DNA): TGTGCCAGCAGCTTAGGCCTAGCGGACCTCTACAATGAGCAGTTCTTC.

The genes are TRBV5-6 and TRBJ1-2, with D maybe TRBD1 (6 bases). The V end was cut by 4 bases, the J end by 0 bases, with 19 bases between. This CDR3 has 17 amino acids. Germline V gene data show CDR1 as SGHDT and CDR2 as YYEEEE. The CDR3 protein is CASSLLQGGGSNYGYTF. In nucleotides, the CDR3 is TGTGCCAGCAGCCTCCTGCAAGGCGGGGGCTCTAACTATGGCTACACCTTC.

The chain recombines TRBV6-1 with TRBJ2-7, with 8 bases aligning to TRBD1. Germline values: CDR1 MNHNS, CDR2 SASEGT. The trim removed 2 bases at V and 6 bases at J, leaving 6 bases unmatched. This CDR3 contains 14 residues. In DNA form, the CDR3 reads TGTGCCAGCAGTGAAAGGGGGACAGGCAGCGAGCAGTACTTC. Its translation: CASSERGTGSEQYF.

Only a few counts were recorded for this clone. This chain links TRBV19 with TRBJ2-4; D unclear. Germline values: CDR1 LNHDA, CDR2 SQIVND (reference sequence). V lost 5 bases, J lost 9 bases, and 8 bases lay in between. The CDR3 length is 11 residues. CDR3 in amino acids: CASSDRVIQYF. CDR3 bases: TGTGCCAGTAGTGACCGGGTCATTCAGTACTTC.

The chain links TRBV19 to TRBJ2-3; tentatively, D is TRBD1 (6 bases). The V and J ends lost 7 bases and 4 bases respectively, with 15 bases between them. CDR3 length: 14 amino acids. In germline, CDR1 is LNHDA, CDR2 SQIVND (reference sequence). The CDR3 loop is CASKKLQGADTQYF. Here the CDR3 DNA reads TGTGCCAGTAAAAAGTTACAGGGAGCAGATACGCAGTATTTT. Full variable domain (missing parts from reference TRBV19 and TRBJ2-3): DGGITQSPKYLFRKEGQNVTLSCEQNLNHDAMYWYRQDPGQGLRLIYYSQIVNDFQKGDIAEGYSVSREKKESFPLTVTSAQKNPTAFYLCASKKLQGADTQYFGPGTRLTVL.

On this clone itself: One junction end does not reproduce the germline sequence, and a read error may be involved. This sequence joins TRBV28 and TRBJ1-2; D call uncertain. This CDR3 region has 12 residues. In germline, CDR1 is MDHEN, CDR2 SYDVKM. The CDR3 sequence: CASSSDHYGYPF. The CDR3, as DNA: TGTGCCAGCAGTTCCGACCACTATGGCTACCCCTTC.

The chain joins TRBV7-9 to TRBJ2-1; TRBD2 aligns across 10 bases. This CDR3 is built from 16 residues. Germline-derived CDR1 and CDR2 are SEHNR and FQNEAQ (reference sequence). V gave up 3 bases and J gave up 6 bases; unmatched junction bases: 8. The CDR3 DNA reads as TGTGCCAGCAGCTTTGCTAGCGGGAGTAGTCTCAATGAGCAGTTCTTC. This gives the protein CASSFASGSSLNEQFF.

The J gene is TRBJ2-7, the V gene TRBV29-1, with TRBD2 as a possible D gene (7 bases). The germline V gene encodes CDR1 SQVTM and CDR2 ANQGSEA. With 6 bases removed from V and 3 bases from J, the gap between germline ends came to 18 bases. The CDR3 consists of 14 residues. CDR3 protein: CSVRGGATDYEQYF. The CDR3 DNA follows: TGCAGCGTAAGGGGGGGGGCGACGGACTACGAGCAGTACTTC.

V gene TRBV11-1 combines with J gene TRBJ2-4; 9 bases are a match to TRBD1. Per the germline V gene, CDR1 is SGHAT and CDR2 is FQDESV (reference sequence). Unmatched junction bases numbered 5, after V lost 2 bases and J lost 3 bases. The CDR3 is made up of 16 amino acids. CDR3 coding DNA: TGTGCCAGCAGCTTATCACAGGGGGCTGGCAAAAACATTCAGTACTTC. Translated: CASSLSQGAGKNIQYF.

This chain joins TRBV18 and TRBJ2-5; 9 bases align to TRBD2. The ends lost 3 bases at V and 4 bases at J; junction bases unmatched: 9. The CDR3 contains 16 residues. In germline, CDR1 is KGHSH, CDR2 LQKENI. The CDR3 sequence: CASSPQGTSSAETQYF. The CDR3 DNA reads as TGTGCCAGCTCACCCCAAGGGACTAGCTCGGCAGAGACCCAGTACTTC.

As regards this clone: The same CDR3 also results from other DNA sequences found in this sample. J is TRBJ2-6 and V is TRBV7-3, with D possibly matching TRBD1 (5 bases). Trimming pared 3 bases from V and 1 base from J, leaving 7 bases between. The germline V gene encodes CDR1 SGHTA and CDR2 FQGTGA. The CDR3 has 15 amino acids. For the CDR3, the DNA is TGTGCCAGCAGCTTGGCAGGGTCTGGGGCCAACGTCCTGACTTTC. It is translated as CASSLAGSGANVLTF.

DNA for the CDR3: TGTGCCAGCTCACCGGTGGGGGGGAGTAATTCACCCCTCCACTTT. Its translation: CASSPVGGSNSPLHF. V usage is TRBV18 and J usage is TRBJ1-6; maybe TRBD1 (5 bases). The CDR3 is made up of 15 amino acids. Trimming stripped 3 bases from V and 6 bases from J, with 12 bases between. Germline V gives CDR1 KGHSH, CDR2 LQKENI.

The chain links TRBV9 to TRBJ2-5; 7 bases are a match to TRBD2. The CDR3 sequence is 15 residues long. Germline CDR1 SGDLS, CDR2 YYNGEE. J lost 5 bases, V lost 3 bases, and 10 bases had no gene match. In DNA, the CDR3 is TGTGCCAGCAGCGGAGGACTAGTAACATGGGAGACCCAGTACTTC. This encodes CASSGGLVTWETQYF.

The V gene is TRBV7-2, the J gene TRBJ2-7; D not certain. The CDR3 contains 12 residues. Germline values: CDR1 SGHTA, CDR2 FQGNSA. V lost 1 base, J lost 6 bases, and 7 bases lay in between. In nucleotides, the CDR3 is TGTGCCAGCAGCTTAGTGATCGGCGAGCAGTACTTC. It translates to CASSLVIGEQYF.